This T cell receptor beta chain comes out of a study of regulatory T cells in long-lasting Graves disease. V was pared by 4 bases and J by 1 base, with 11 bases between. Germline CDR1 is MNHEY and CDR2 is SMNVEV (reference sequence). The CDR3 has 15 amino acids. The time point: newly diagnosed GD, antithyroid drugs for less than 3 months. After RNA was extracted from PBMCs, the TCR library was made from it. This clonotype was found many times. Sequencing libraries for TCR beta were prepared with iRepertoire HTBI primers and Arm-PCR of CDR3 regions. Per the original methods: Sample data revealed approximately 56 TRBV and 14 TRBJ segments. TCRdb reprocessed the multiplex PCR reads with MiXCR, giving one entry per CDR3 protein. TCRdb, rather than the study authors, made the V and J calls. The data contain about 420,000 distinct CDR3 sequences, roughly 15% of them singletons. The same data also went into a second study, on T cells in Graves' hyperthyroidism and ophthalmopathy.

The rearrangement joins TRBV27 to TRBJ2-1; perhaps TRBD1 as D (7 bases). Sample: peripheral blood mononuclear cells (PBMCs), taken at new diagnosis, from a patient treated with antithyroid drugs. The origin of this receptor is a woman aged 18-29 years with Graves disease. The CDR3 sequence is CASSSGGQSYNEQFF. The CDR3 DNA reads TGTGCCAGCAGTTCCGGGGGACAGTCCTACAATGAGCAGTTCTTC.